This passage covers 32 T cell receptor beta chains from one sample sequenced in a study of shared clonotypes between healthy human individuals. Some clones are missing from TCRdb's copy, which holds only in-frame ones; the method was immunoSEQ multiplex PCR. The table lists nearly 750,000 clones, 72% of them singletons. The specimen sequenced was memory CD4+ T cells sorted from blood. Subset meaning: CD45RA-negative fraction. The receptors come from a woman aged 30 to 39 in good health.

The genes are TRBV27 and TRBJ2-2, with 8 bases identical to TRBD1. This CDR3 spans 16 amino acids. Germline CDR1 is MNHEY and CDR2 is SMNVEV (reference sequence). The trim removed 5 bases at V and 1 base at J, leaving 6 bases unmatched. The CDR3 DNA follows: TGTGCCAGCAGTCCGAGGACAGGGAAGAACACCGGGGAGCTGTTTTTT. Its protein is CASSPRTGKNTGELFF.

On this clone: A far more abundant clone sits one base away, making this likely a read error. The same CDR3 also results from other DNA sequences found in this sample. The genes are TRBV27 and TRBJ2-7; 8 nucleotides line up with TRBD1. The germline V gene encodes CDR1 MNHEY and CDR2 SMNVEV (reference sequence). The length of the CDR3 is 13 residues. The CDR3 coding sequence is TGTGCCAGCAGTGGACAGGGTCCCTACGAGCAGTACTTT. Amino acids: CASSGQGPYEQYF.

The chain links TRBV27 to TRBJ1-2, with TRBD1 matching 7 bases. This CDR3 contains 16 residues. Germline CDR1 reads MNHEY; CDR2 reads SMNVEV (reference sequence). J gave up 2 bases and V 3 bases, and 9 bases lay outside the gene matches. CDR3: CASSFRGGTVNYGYTF. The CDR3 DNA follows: TGTGCCAGCAGTTTTCGGGGCGGGACAGTCAACTATGGCTACACCTTC.

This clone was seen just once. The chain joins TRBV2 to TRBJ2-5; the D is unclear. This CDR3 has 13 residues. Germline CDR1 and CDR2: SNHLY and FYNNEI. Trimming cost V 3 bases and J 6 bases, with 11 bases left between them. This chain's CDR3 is CASSDSAGQTQYF. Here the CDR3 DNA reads TGTGCCAGCAGTGACTCGGCTGGGCAGACCCAGTACTTC.

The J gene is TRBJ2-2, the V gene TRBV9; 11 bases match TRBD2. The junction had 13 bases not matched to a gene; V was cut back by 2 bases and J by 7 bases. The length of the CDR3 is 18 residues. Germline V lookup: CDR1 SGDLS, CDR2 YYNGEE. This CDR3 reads CASSVHSWGSGRGGELFF. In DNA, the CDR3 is TGTGCCAGCAGCGTTCACTCTTGGGGTAGCGGGAGGGGCGGGGAGCTGTTTTTT.

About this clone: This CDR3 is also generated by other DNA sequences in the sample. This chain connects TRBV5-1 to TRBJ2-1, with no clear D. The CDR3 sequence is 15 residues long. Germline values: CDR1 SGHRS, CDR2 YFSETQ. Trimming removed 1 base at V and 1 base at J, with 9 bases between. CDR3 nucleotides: TGCGCCAGCAGCTTGAGCCGACCATCCTACAATGAGCAGTTCTTC. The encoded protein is CASSLSRPSYNEQFF.

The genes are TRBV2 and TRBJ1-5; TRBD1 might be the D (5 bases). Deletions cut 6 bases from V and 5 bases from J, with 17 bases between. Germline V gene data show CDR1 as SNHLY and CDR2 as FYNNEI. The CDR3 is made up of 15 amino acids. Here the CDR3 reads CASRVTPSGYQPQHF. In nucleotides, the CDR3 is TGTGCCAGCAGAGTCACGCCCTCAGGGTATCAGCCCCAGCATTTT.

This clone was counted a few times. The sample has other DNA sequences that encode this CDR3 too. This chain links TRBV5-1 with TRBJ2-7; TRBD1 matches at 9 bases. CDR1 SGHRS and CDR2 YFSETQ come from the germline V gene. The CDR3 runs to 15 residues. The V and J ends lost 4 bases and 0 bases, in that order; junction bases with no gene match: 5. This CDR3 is CASSPGDRDSYEQYF. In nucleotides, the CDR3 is TGCGCCAGCAGCCCGGGGGACAGGGACTCCTACGAGCAGTACTTC. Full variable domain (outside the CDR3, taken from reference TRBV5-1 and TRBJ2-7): KAGVTQTPRYLIKTRGQQVTLSCSPISGHRSVSWYQQTPGQGLQFLFEYFSETQRNKGNFPGRFSGRQFSNSRSEMNVSTLELGDSALYLCASSPGDRDSYEQYFGPGTRLTVT.

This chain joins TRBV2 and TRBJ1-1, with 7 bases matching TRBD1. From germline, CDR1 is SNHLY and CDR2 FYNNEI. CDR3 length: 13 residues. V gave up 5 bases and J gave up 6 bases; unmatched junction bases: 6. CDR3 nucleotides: TGTGCCAGCAGTCGGACAGGCGGCGCTGAAGCTTTCTTT. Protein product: CASSRTGGAEAFF.

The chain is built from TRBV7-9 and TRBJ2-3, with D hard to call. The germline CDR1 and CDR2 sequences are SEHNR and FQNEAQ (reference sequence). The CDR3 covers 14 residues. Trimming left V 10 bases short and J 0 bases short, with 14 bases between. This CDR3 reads CATIGWQSTDTQYF. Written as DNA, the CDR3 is TGTGCCACCATAGGCTGGCAGAGCACAGATACGCAGTATTTT. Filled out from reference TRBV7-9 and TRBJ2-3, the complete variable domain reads DTGVSQNPRHKITKRGQNVTFRCDPISEHNRLYWYRQTLGQGPEFLTYFQNEAQLEKSRLLSDRFSAERPKGSFSTLEIQRTEQGDSAMYLCATIGWQSTDTQYFGPGTRLTVL.

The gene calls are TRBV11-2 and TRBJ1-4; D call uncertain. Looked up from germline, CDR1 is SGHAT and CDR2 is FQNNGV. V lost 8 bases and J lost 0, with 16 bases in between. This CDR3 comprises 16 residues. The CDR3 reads CASGATGISTNEKLFF. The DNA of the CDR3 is TGTGCCAGCGGCGCAACCGGGATATCAACTAATGAAAAACTGTTTTTT.

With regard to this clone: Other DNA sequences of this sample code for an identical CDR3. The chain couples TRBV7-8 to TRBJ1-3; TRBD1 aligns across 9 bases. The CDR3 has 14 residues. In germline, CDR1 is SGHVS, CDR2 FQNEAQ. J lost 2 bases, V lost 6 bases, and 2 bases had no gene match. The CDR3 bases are TGTGCCAGCAGTAGACAGGGGGCTGGAAACACCATATATTTT. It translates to CASSRQGAGNTIYF.

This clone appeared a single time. The CDR3 DNA reads as TGTGCCAGCAGCTATCCAACAGGGGGCAGATACGAGCAGTACTTC. Amino acid sequence: CASSYPTGGRYEQYF. The chain uses TRBV11-2 and TRBJ2-7, with 9 bases lining up with TRBD1. The CDR3 spans 15 residues. Germline V gene sequence: CDR1 SGHAT, CDR2 FQNNGV. V dropped 4 bases and J dropped 4; count of bases not matched to a gene: 8.

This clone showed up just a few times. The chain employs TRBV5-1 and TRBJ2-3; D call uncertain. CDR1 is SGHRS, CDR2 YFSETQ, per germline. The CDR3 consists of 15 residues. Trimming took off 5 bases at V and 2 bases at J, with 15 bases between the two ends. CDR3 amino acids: CASRSGGRVTDTQYF. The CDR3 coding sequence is TGCGCCAGCAGATCTGGCGGCAGAGTCACAGATACGCAGTATTTT.

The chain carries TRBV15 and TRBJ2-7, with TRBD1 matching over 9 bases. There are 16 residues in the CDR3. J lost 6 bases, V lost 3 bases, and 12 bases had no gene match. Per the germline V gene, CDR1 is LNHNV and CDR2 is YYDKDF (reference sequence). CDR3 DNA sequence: TGTGCCACCAGCAGTCGGCGAGGGACAGGGTCGGGCGAGCAGTACTTC. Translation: CATSSRRGTGSGEQYF.

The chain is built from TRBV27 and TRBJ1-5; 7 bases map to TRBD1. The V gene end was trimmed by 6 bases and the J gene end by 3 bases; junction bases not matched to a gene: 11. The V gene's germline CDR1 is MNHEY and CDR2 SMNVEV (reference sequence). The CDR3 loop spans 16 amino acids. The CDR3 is CASRTTGRLDNQPQHF. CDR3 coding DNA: TGTGCCAGCAGGACGACAGGGAGATTGGACAATCAGCCCCAGCATTTT.

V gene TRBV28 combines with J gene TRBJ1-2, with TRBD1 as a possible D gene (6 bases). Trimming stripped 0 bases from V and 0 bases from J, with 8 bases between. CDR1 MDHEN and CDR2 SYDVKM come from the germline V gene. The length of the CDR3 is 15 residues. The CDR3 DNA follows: TGTGCCAGCAGTTTATGGGACAGAGCTAACTATGGCTACACCTTC. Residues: CASSLWDRANYGYTF.

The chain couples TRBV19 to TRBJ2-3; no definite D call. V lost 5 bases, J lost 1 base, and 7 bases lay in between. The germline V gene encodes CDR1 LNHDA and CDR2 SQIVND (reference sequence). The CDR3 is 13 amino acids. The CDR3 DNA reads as TGTGCCAGTAGTGTTGCTGGCACAGATACGCAGTATTTT. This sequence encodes CASSVAGTDTQYF.

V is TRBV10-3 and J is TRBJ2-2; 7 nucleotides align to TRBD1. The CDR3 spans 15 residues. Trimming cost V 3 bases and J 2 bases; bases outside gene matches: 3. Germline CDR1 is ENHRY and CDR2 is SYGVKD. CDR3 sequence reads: CAISERDRNTGELFF. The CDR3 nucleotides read TGTGCCATCAGTGAACGGGACAGAAACACCGGGGAGCTGTTTTTT.

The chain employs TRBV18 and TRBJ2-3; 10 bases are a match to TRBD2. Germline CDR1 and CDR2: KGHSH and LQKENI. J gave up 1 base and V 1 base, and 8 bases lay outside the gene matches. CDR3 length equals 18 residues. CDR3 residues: CASSPRGLAERGTDTQYF. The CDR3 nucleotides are TGTGCCAGCTCACCACGTGGACTAGCGGAACGAGGCACAGATACGCAGTATTTT.

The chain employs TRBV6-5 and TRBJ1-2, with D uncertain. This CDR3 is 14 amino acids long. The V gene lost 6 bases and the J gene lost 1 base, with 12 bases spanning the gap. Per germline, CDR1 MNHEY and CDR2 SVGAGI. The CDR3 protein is CASSLAGLNYGYTF. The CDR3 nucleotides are TGTGCCAGCAGCCTAGCCGGACTTAACTATGGCTACACCTTC.

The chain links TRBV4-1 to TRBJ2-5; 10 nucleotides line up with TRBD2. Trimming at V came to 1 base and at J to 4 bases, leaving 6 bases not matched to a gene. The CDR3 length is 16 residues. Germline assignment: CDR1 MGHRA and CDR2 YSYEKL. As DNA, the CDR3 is TGCGCCAGCAGCCAAGGGGCTAGCGGGAGTCCAGAGACCCAGTACTTC. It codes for CASSQGASGSPETQYF.

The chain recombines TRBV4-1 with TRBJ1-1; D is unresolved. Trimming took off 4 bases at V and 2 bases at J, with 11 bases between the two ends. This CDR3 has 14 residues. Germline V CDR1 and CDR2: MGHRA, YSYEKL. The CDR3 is CASSRLPLNTEAFF. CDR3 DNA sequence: TGCGCCAGCAGCCGCCTCCCCCTAAACACTGAAGCTTTCTTT.

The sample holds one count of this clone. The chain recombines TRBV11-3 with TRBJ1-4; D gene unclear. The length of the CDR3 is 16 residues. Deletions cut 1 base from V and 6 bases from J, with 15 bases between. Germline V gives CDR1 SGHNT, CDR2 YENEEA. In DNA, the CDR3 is TGTGCCAGCAGCTTAGCGACCGGCACGTGGGATGAAAAACTGTTTTTT. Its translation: CASSLATGTWDEKLFF.

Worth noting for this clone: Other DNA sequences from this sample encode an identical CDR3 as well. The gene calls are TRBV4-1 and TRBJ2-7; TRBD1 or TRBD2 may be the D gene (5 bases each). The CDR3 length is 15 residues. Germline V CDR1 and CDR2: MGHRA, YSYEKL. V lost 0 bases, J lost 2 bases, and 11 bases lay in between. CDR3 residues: CASSQERDGPYEQYF. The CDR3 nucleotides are TGCGCCAGCAGCCAAGAAAGGGACGGTCCCTACGAGCAGTACTTC.

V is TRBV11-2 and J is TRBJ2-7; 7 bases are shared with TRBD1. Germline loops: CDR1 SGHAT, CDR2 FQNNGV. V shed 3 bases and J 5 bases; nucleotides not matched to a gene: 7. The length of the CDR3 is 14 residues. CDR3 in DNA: TGTGCCAGCAGCTTCGACAGGGCATGGGACGAGCAGTACTTC. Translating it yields CASSFDRAWDEQYF. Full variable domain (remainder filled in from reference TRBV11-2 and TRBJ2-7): EAGVAQSPRYKIIEKRQSVAFWCNPISGHATLYWYQQILGQGPKLLIQFQNNGVVDDSQLPKDRFSAERLKGVDSTLKIQPAKLEDSAVYLCASSFDRAWDEQYFGPGTRLTVT.

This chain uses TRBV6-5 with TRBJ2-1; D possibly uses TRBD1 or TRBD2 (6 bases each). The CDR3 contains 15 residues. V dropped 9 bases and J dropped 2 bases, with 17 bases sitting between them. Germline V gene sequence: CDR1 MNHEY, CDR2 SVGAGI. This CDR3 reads CASRTGASAYNEQFF. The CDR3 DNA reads TGTGCCAGTAGAACGGGGGCCTCGGCCTACAATGAGCAGTTCTTC.

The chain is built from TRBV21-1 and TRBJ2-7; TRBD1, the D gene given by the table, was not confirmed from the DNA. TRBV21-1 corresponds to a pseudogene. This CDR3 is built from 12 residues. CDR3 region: CASSAGGYEQYF. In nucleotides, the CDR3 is TGTGCCAGCAGCGCAGGGGGTTACGAGCAGTACTTC.

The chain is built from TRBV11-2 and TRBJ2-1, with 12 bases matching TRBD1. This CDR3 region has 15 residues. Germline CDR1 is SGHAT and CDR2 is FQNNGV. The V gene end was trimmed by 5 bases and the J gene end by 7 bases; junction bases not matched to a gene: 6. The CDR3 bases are TGTGCCAGCAGCAAGCGGGACAGGGGGCTGAATGAGCAGTTCTTC. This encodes CASSKRDRGLNEQFF.

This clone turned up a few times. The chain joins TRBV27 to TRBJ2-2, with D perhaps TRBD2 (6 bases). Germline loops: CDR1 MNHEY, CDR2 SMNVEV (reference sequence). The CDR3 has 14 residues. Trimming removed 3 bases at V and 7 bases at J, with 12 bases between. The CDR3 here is CASSLRREGGELFF. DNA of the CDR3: TGTGCCAGCAGTTTGAGGCGGGAAGGCGGGGAGCTGTTTTTT.

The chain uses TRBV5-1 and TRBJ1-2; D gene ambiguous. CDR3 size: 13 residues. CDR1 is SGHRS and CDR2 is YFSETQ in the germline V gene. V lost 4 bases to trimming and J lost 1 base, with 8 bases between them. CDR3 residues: CASSMDGNYGYTF. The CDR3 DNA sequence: TGCGCCAGCAGCATGGACGGTAACTATGGCTACACCTTC.

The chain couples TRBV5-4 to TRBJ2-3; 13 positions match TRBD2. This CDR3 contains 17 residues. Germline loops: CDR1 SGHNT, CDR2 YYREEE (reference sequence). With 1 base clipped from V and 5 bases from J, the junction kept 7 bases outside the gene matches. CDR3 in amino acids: CASSLRVLAGGKDTQYF. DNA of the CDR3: TGTGCCAGCAGCTTGCGAGTACTAGCGGGAGGGAAAGATACGCAGTATTTT.